This TCR beta chain was identified in a study of long-term antiretroviral therapy in people with HIV. The libraries were made with immunoSEQ v3.0 at survey level. The data were produced by immunoSEQ multiplex PCR, yet TCRdb's version contains in-frame clones alone and is incomplete. The sample lists 20,000 to 30,000 clones; over 80% were seen once. Germline lookup yields CDR1 SGDLS and CDR2 YYNGEE. Losses at the gene ends were 0 bases for V and 2 bases for J; bases not matched to a gene: 3. The CDR3 totals 16 residues. The input for sequencing was unsorted PBMCs, taken 0.4 years after starting antiretroviral therapy. The receptor was isolated from a man in his fifties or sixties with HIV. This chain uses TRBV9 with TRBJ2-7; 12 nucleotides agree with TRBD2. DNA for the CDR3: TGTGCCAGCAGCGTAGAGGGACTAGCGGGCCCCTACGAGCAGTACTTC. Protein: CASSVEGLAGPYEQYF.